This T cell receptor beta chain originates from a study of cytomegalovirus exposure and HLA in healthy donors. Vbeta (60) and Jbeta (13) primers were used in the PCR. TCRdb keeps only in-frame clones here, not all; method: immunoSEQ multiplex PCR. Here the sample spans 120,000 or so clones, 70% to 80% being singletons. Trimming removed 2 bases from V and 3 bases from J; junction bases left unmatched: 6. The CDR3 extends over 15 amino acids. CDR1 SGHTA and CDR2 FQGTGA come from the germline V gene. This clonotype originated in a woman in her forties or fifties in good health and CMV-seropositive. The sample consisted of PBMCs. V is TRBV7-3 and J is TRBJ2-5; the match to TRBD2 covers 7 bases. The CDR3, as DNA: TGTGCCAGCAGCTTATACGCGGGGAGGGAAGAGACCCAGTACTTC. Translation: CASSLYAGREETQYF.